This TCR beta chain derives from a study of T cell repertoires in cytomegalovirus infection. Across the whole study: Well-studied HLA-B-restricted CMV epitopes were used in the study alongside recently identified HLA-C-restricted ones. CMV infection plus the matching HLA type was flagged by public TCR beta signatures.

Trimming cost V 6 bases and J 3 bases, with 21 bases left between them. This CDR3 is built from 17 residues. CDR1 is MNHEY and CDR2 is SVGEGT in the germline V gene. Worth noting for this clonotype: The antigen is undetermined.

Whole-study findings and limits: Clonotype analysis showed dominance of the ex vivo response by HLA-C-restricted CMV-specific TCR beta clonotypes.

MiXCR, applied by TCRdb to the reads, yields one record per CDR3 protein. The repertoire holds about 830,000 distinct CDR3 sequences, with 32% as singletons. The chain has TRBV6-2 or TRBV6-3 and TRBJ1-5; D remains ambiguous. Sequencing used cultured CD8+ T cells from PBMCs, obtained from culture after CMV antigen stimulation. This sequence originates from a human donor in good health (CMV status not recorded). Some clones in this sample may be carry-over from other donors' samples. This CDR3 reads CASRVTGVLSSNQPQHF. For the CDR3, the DNA is TGTGCCAGCAGGGTCACGGGCGTTTTGAGTTCCAATCAGCCCCAGCATTTT.